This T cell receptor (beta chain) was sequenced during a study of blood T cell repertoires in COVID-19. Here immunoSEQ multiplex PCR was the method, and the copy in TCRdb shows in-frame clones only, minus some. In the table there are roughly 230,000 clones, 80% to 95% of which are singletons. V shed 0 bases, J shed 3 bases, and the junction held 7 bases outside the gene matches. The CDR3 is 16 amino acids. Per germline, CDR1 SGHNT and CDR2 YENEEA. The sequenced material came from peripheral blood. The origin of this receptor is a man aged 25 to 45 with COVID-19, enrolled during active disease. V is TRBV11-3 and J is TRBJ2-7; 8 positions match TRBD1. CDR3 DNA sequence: TGTGCCAGCAGCTTAGATCGGAGACAGGGGAACTACGAGCAGTACTTC. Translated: CASSLDRRQGNYEQYF.